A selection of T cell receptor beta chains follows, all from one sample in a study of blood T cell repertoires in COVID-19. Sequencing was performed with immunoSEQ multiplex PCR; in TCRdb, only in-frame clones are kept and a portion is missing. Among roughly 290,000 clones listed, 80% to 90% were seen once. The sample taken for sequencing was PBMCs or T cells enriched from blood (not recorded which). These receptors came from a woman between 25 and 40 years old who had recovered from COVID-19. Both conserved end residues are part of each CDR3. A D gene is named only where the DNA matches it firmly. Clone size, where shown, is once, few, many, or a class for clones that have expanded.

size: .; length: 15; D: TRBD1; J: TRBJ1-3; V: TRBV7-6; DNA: TGTGCCAGCAGCTCGGGACAGTTTTCTGGAAACACCATATATTTT; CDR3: CASSSGQFSGNTIYF
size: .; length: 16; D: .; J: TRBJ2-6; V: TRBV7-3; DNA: TGTGCCAGCAGCCCTCAATCCGGGACTGGGGCCAACGTCCTGACTTTC; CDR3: CASSPQSGTGANVLTF
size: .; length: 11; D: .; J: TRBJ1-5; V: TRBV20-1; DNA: TGCAGTGCCAGCGGCGGTCAGCCCCAGCATTTT; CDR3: CSASGGQPQHF
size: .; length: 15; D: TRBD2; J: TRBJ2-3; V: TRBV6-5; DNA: TGTGCCAGCACCACCCGGGGGGGGCCGACAGATACGCAGTATTTT; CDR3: CASTTRGGPTDTQYF
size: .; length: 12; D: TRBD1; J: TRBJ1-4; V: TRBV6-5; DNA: TGTGCCGCCCAGGGGGTGGCTGAAAAACTGTTTTTT; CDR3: CAAQGVAEKLFF
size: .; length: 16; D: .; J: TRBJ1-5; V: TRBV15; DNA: TGTGCCACCAGCAGAGATTGGGGGGGCGGTGATCAGCCCCAGCATTTT; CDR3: CATSRDWGGGDQPQHF
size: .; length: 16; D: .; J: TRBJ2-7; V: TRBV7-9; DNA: TGTGCCAGCAGCTTAATAAGACAGGACATTGCCTACGAGCAGTACTTC; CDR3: CASSLIRQDIAYEQYF
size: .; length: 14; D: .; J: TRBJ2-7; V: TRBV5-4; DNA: TGTGCCAGCAGCGGGACTCCTCAGACCTACGAGCAGTACTTC; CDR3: CASSGTPQTYEQYF
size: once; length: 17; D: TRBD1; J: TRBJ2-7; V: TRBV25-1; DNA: TGTGCCAGCATCAAAGGGGGAACAGGGGGCCCATCCTACGAGCAGTACTTC; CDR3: CASIKGGTGGPSYEQYF
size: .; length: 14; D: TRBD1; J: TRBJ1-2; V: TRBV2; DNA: TGTGCCAGCAGTCGGACAGGGGGCCTTTTTGGCTACACCTTC; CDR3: CASSRTGGLFGYTF
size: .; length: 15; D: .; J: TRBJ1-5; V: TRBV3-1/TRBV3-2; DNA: TGTGCCAGCAGCCAAGATTTTGGGGGGAGACAGCCCCAGCATTTT; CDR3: CASSQDFGGRQPQHF
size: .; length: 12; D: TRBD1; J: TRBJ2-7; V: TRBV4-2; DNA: TGTGCCAGCAGCCAGACAGGGGACGAGCAGTACTTC; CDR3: CASSQTGDEQYF
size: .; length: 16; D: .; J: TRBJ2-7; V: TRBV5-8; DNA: TGTGCCAGCAGCGTCGTCAGGGTCTCATATCCCTACGAGCAGTACTTC; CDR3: CASSVVRVSYPYEQYF
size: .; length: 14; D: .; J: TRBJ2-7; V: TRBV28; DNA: TGTGCCAGCAGTTTATATGAGGGCCACTACGAGCAGTACTTC; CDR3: CASSLYEGHYEQYF
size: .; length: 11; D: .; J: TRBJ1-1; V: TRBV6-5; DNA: TGTGCCAGCAGTTGGCAAGCTGAAGCTTTCTTT; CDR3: CASSWQAEAFF
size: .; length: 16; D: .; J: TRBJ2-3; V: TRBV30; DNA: TGTGCCTGGAGTGTACGGTACCCCCTTAGCACAGATACGCAGTATTTT; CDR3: CAWSVRYPLSTDTQYF
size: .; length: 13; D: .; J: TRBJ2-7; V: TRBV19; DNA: TGTGCCAGTAGCGACACAGCCGCTGACGAGCAGTACTTC; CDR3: CASSDTAADEQYF